The 32 T cell receptor beta chains reported below all come from one sample, sequenced in a study of T cells after yellow fever vaccination. One entry per CDR3 protein results from TCRdb running MiXCR on the 5' RACE reads. This sample has some 320,000 distinct CDR3 sequences; approximately 4.5% occur once, and the top ten carry roughly 19%. The specimen comprised PBMCs, sampled 15 days after the yellow fever booster vaccination. The source is a young man who received the YFV17D yellow fever vaccine.

This clonotype was seen at least ten times. The chain uses TRBV6-5 and TRBJ2-7; no firm D call. V lost 0 bases and J 2 bases, leaving 8 bases between the germline ends. The length of the CDR3 is 14 residues. Germline CDR1 MNHEY, CDR2 SVGAGI. CDR3 amino acids: CASSYSTGPYEQYF. The CDR3 nucleotides are TGTGCCAGCAGTTACTCGACGGGCCCCTACGAGCAGTACTTC.

The table lists this clonotype with many counts. CDR3 in amino acids: CSASQLAKNIQYF. The CDR3 DNA sequence: TGCAGTGCTAGTCAGTTAGCCAAAAACATTCAGTACTTC. The V call is TRBV20-1, the J call TRBJ2-4; no definite D call. CDR1 is DFQATT and CDR2 is SNEGSKA in the germline V gene (reference sequence). The CDR3 totals 13 residues. V shed 3 bases and J shed 0 bases, with 6 bases lying between them.

This sequence joins TRBV7-2 and TRBJ2-3, with a weak D call TRBD2 (6 bases). The germline V gene has CDR1 SGHTA and CDR2 FQGNSA. The CDR3 contains 13 residues. The V end lost 2 bases, the J end lost 6 bases, and 9 bases lay between the germline ends. In nucleotides, the CDR3 is TGTGCCAGCAGCTTAACTAGCTTGGATACGCAGTATTTT. Protein: CASSLTSLDTQYF.

This clonotype appeared many times. This chain joins TRBV7-2 and TRBJ2-7; D might be TRBD1 (6 bases). The CDR3 contains 15 residues. Trimming took off 5 bases at V and 1 base at J, with 15 bases between the two ends. Germline CDR1 reads SGHTA; CDR2 reads FQGNSA. The CDR3 DNA is TGTGCCAGCAGCCTGCATACAGGGTCTTCCTACGAGCAGTACTTC. As protein: CASSLHTGSSYEQYF.

This clonotype was picked up many times. The CDR3 DNA follows: TGTGCCAGCAGCGGGGGGGGTCGGACCGGGGAGCTGTTTTTT. This translates into CASSGGGRTGELFF. The V and J genes are TRBV9 and TRBJ2-2; 7 positions match TRBD2. The CDR3 length is 14 residues. Per germline, CDR1 SGDLS and CDR2 YYNGEE. V lost 3 bases, J lost 5 bases, and 4 bases stayed unmatched.

The table lists this clonotype with many counts. The chain couples TRBV12-5 to TRBJ2-1; the match to TRBD1 covers 10 bases. In germline, CDR1 is LGHNT, CDR2 FRNRAP. The CDR3 covers 15 residues. J was trimmed by 8 bases and V by 2 bases; bases with no gene match: 6. DNA of the CDR3: TGTGCTAGTGGTTTGACCGGGACAGGGGAAGATGAGCAGTTCTTC. Translating gives CASGLTGTGEDEQFF.

This clonotype was seen only a few times. The chain carries TRBV20-1 and TRBJ2-3; 12 nucleotides line up with TRBD2. The length of the CDR3 is 15 residues. From germline, CDR1 is DFQATT and CDR2 SNEGSKA (reference sequence). V was clipped by 6 bases and J by 6 bases; unmatched bases: 10. The CDR3 is CSADRTSGAIDTQYF. The CDR3 DNA reads TGCAGTGCGGACAGGACTAGCGGGGCGATCGATACGCAGTATTTT.

Only a few counts were recorded for this clonotype. The chain combines TRBV14 with TRBJ1-6; D is unresolved. The germline V gene has CDR1 SGHDN and CDR2 FVKESK. This CDR3 spans 15 amino acids. Trimming shortened V by 2 bases and J by 1 base, and 6 bases separated the two germline ends. CDR3 nucleotides: TGTGCCAGCAGCCAACGGACGTCCTATAATTCACCCCTCCACTTT. Protein sequence: CASSQRTSYNSPLHF. Based on the CDR3 plus reference TRBV14 and TRBJ1-6, the full variable domain is EAGVTQFPSHSVIEKGQTVTLRCDPISGHDNLYWYRRVMGKEIKFLLHFVKESKQDESGMPNNRFLAERTGGTYSTLKVQPAELEDSGVYFCASSQRTSYNSPLHFGNGTRLTVT.

This clonotype was seen ten or more times. This chain uses TRBV6-1 with TRBJ2-1, with D unresolved. V dropped 5 bases and J dropped 5 bases, with 10 bases sitting between them. Germline V CDR1 and CDR2: MNHNS, SASEGT. This CDR3 contains 13 residues. The CDR3 here is CASSPQPHNEQFF. Written as DNA, the CDR3 is TGTGCCAGCAGTCCCCAACCTCACAATGAGCAGTTCTTC.

The chain carries TRBV28 and TRBJ2-7; D remains unclear. Germline V gives CDR1 MDHEN, CDR2 SYDVKM. V lost 7 bases and J lost 3, with 16 bases in between. CDR3 length: 14 residues. CDR3 region: CASTTSRTNYEQYV. In DNA, the CDR3 is TGTGCCAGCACCACATCCAGGACCAACTACGAGCAGTACGTC.

The chain links TRBV6-6 to TRBJ1-2, with unresolved D. CDR3 size: 10 residues. Trimming left V 6 bases short and J 6 bases short, with 5 bases between. The germline V gene encodes CDR1 MNHNY and CDR2 SVGAGI (reference sequence). DNA for the CDR3: TGTGCCAGCAGAGAGGATGGCTACACCTTC. Residues: CASREDGYTF.

V gene TRBV7-2 combines with J gene TRBJ1-6; D is ambiguous. Trimming shortened V by 2 bases and J by 10 bases, and 12 bases separated the two germline ends. Germline V lookup: CDR1 SGHTA, CDR2 FQGNSA. The CDR3 totals 14 residues. CDR3 coding DNA: TGTGCCAGCAGCTTAACATGGCCCGACTCACCCCTCCACTTT. As protein: CASSLTWPDSPLHF.

This clonotype was counted between two and nine times. This rearrangement joins TRBV4-2 to TRBJ2-6; weak D call: TRBD1 (6 bases). Trimming took 0 bases from V and 3 from J, leaving 15 bases between them. CDR3 length equals 18 residues. Looked up from germline, CDR1 is LGHNA and CDR2 is YNFKEQ. The CDR3 spells CASSQDRDTRSGANVLTF. The CDR3 nucleotides read TGTGCCAGCAGCCAAGATCGGGACACCCGAAGTGGGGCCAACGTCCTGACTTTC.

This clonotype was recorded many times. This chain joins TRBV4-3 and TRBJ1-6; 7 bases match TRBD1. Germline V lookup: CDR1 LGHNA, CDR2 YSLEER. CDR3 size: 14 residues. The trim removed 3 bases at V and 10 bases at J, leaving 6 bases unmatched. CDR3 protein: CASSQRQGESPLHF. Here the CDR3 DNA reads TGCGCCAGCAGCCAGAGACAGGGTGAGTCACCCCTCCACTTT.

In DNA, the CDR3 is TGCGCCAGCAGCCCCCAGGCGGGGGTGGAAGAGACCCAGTACTTC. Protein product: CASSPQAGVEETQYF. The V gene is TRBV5-1, the J gene TRBJ2-5; 7 bases line up with TRBD2. V trimming: 4 bases; J trimming: 3 bases; junction bases outside the gene matches: 9. Germline-derived CDR1 and CDR2 are SGHRS and YFSETQ. CDR3 length equals 15 residues.

In its sample, this clonotype was seen many times. J is TRBJ1-2 and V is TRBV7-3; 12 bases align to TRBD1. The germline V gene has CDR1 SGHTA and CDR2 FQGTGA. The CDR3 has 17 residues. V dropped 0 bases and J dropped 8; count of bases not matched to a gene: 10. The CDR3 coding sequence is TGTGCCAGCAGCTTAACGGTCGCGGGACAGGGGGCGCACGGCTACACCTTC. Protein sequence: CASSLTVAGQGAHGYTF.

This clonotype has more than one count but fewer than ten. The chain recombines TRBV5-1 with TRBJ2-7; tentative D call: TRBD2 (6 bases). V lost 4 bases and J 3 bases, leaving 11 bases between the germline ends. Germline V CDR1 and CDR2: SGHRS, YFSETQ. The CDR3 consists of 13 residues. This chain's CDR3 is CASSLGEDYEQYF. The DNA for the CDR3 is TGCGCCAGCAGCCTGGGGGAGGACTACGAGCAGTACTTC.

This clonotype was seen repeatedly, ten times or more. The genes are TRBV12-3 or TRBV12-4 and TRBJ1-6; 9 bases are a match to TRBD1. This CDR3 has 14 residues. The junction had 4 bases not matched to a gene; V was cut back by 5 bases and J by 8 bases. In DNA, the CDR3 is TGTGCCAGCAGTCGAGACAGGGGGGATTCACCCCTCCACTTT. This codes for CASSRDRGDSPLHF.

This clonotype showed up many times. The J gene is TRBJ1-4, the V gene TRBV7-2; no firm D call. Trimming left V 4 bases short and J 2 bases short, with 8 bases between. In germline, CDR1 is SGHTA, CDR2 FQGNSA. The CDR3 consists of 14 residues. The CDR3 nucleotides read TGTGCCAGCAGCTATACCGGGACTAATGAAAAACTGTTTTTT. Amino acids: CASSYTGTNEKLFF. Looking up the rest from reference TRBV7-2 and TRBJ1-4 gives the full variable domain: GAGVSQSPSNKVTEKGKDVELRCDPISGHTALYWYRQSLGQGLEFLIYFQGNSAPDKSGLPSDRFSAERTGGSVSTLTIQRTQQEDSAVYLCASSYTGTNEKLFFGSGTQLSVL.

This clonotype came up many times. For the CDR3, the DNA is TGTGCCAGCACCAATCGGGCCAGCAATTCACCCCTCCACTTT. Protein product: CASTNRASNSPLHF. This chain joins TRBV12-3 or TRBV12-4 and TRBJ1-6; D ambiguous. The CDR3 is 14 residues long. V lost 7 bases, J lost 7 bases, and 14 bases lay in between.

This clonotype showed up just a few times. V usage is TRBV5-5 and J usage is TRBJ2-3, with unresolved D. V was cut by 1 base and J by 4 bases, with 13 bases left in between. Germline CDR1 is SGHKS and CDR2 is YYEKEE (reference sequence). The CDR3 has 15 amino acids. The chain's CDR3 is CASSLNRIRSDTQYF. The CDR3 DNA is TGTGCCAGCAGCTTGAACAGAATAAGATCAGATACGCAGTATTTT.

Ten or more counts support this clonotype. The chain joins TRBV7-2 to TRBJ2-1, with 13 bases fitting TRBD2. Germline V gives CDR1 SGHTA, CDR2 FQGNSA. The length of the CDR3 is 18 residues. V lost 4 bases and J lost 9; bases outside the gene matches: 15. CDR3 in amino acids: CASSSPLAGGPISSEQFF. The CDR3 coding sequence is TGTGCCAGCAGCTCGCCACTAGCGGGGGGGCCAATTTCGAGTGAGCAGTTCTTC.

J is TRBJ2-1 and V is TRBV18; maybe TRBD1 (5 bases). CDR3 length equals 14 residues. Germline CDR1 is KGHSH and CDR2 is LQKENI. The V end was cut by 6 bases, the J end by 4 bases, with 13 bases between. Here the CDR3 reads CASSRTQGYNEQFF. The CDR3 coding sequence is TGTGCCAGCTCTCGTACTCAGGGTTACAATGAGCAGTTCTTC.

This clonotype was counted many times. The V call is TRBV29-1, the J call TRBJ2-1; maybe TRBD1 (5 bases). The germline V and J ends were trimmed by 5 bases and 7 bases, with 15 bases remaining between them. Germline assignment: CDR1 SQVTM and CDR2 ANQGSEA. CDR3 length equals 13 residues. The CDR3 sequence: CSVSGPPNNEQFF. The CDR3 region has the DNA TGCAGCGTTTCAGGGCCCCCAAATAATGAGCAGTTCTTC.

This clonotype was recorded at least ten times. The CDR3 DNA reads as TGCAGTGCTAGAGGGGACCCGGAGGGCCAAGAGACCCAGTACTTC. It is translated as CSARGDPEGQETQYF. V gene TRBV20-1 combines with J gene TRBJ2-5; D is possibly TRBD2 (6 bases). V lost 1 base and J lost 1, with 13 bases in between. The CDR3 is 15 amino acids. Germline assignment: CDR1 DFQATT and CDR2 SNEGSKA (reference sequence).

This clonotype was counted ten times or more. The chain links TRBV7-3 to TRBJ1-2; 7 bases match TRBD1. The CDR3 sequence is 15 residues long. Germline-derived CDR1 and CDR2 are SGHTA and FQGTGA. V shed 3 bases and J 0 bases; nucleotides not matched to a gene: 4. CDR3 nucleotide sequence: TGTGCCAGCAGCTTTGACGGGACAGCTAACTATGGCTACACCTTC. Protein sequence: CASSFDGTANYGYTF.

The chain employs TRBV15 and TRBJ2-7; 7 bases agree with TRBD1. V shed 0 bases and J 1 base; nucleotides not matched to a gene: 9. Germline loops: CDR1 LNHNV, CDR2 YYDKDF (reference sequence). The CDR3 totals 17 residues. CDR3: CATSRDLTGAGSYEQYF. The CDR3, as DNA: TGTGCCACCAGCAGAGATCTTACAGGGGCAGGTTCCTACGAGCAGTACTTC.

This clonotype was found many times. The CDR3 DNA is TGTGCCAGCAGCTTAGATCCAGATACGCAGTATTTT. It yields the protein CASSLDPDTQYF. The V gene is TRBV7-2, the J gene TRBJ2-3; no clear D. The CDR3 runs to 12 residues. The germline gives CDR1 SGHTA, CDR2 FQGNSA. V lost 1 base to trimming and J lost 4 bases, with 3 bases between them.

This clonotype was observed at least ten times. CDR3 coding DNA: TGCAGTGCTAGACCTCGAACGGCCTACAATGAGCAGTTCTTC. Protein: CSARPRTAYNEQFF. The gene calls are TRBV20-1 and TRBJ2-1; D gene unclear. The length of the CDR3 is 14 residues. Germline values: CDR1 DFQATT, CDR2 SNEGSKA (reference sequence). The ends were cut back, 2 bases at V and 2 bases at J, with 10 bases in the middle.

The table lists this clonotype with many counts. V is TRBV6-2 or TRBV6-3 and J is TRBJ1-5; tentatively, D is TRBD1 (6 bases). CDR1 MNHEY and CDR2 SVGEGT come from the germline V gene. CDR3 size: 12 residues. V lost 2 bases, J lost 11 bases, and 10 bases lay in between. The CDR3 DNA reads as TGTGCCAGCAGTTACCTCGAGGGGGCCCAGCATTTT. It translates to CASSYLEGAQHF.

This clonotype was seen repeatedly, ten times or more. The genes are TRBV5-1 and TRBJ2-5, with 13 positions matching TRBD2. CDR1 and CDR2 from the germline V gene are SGHRS and YFSETQ. The trim removed 3 bases at V and 4 bases at J, leaving 3 bases unmatched. CDR3 size: 15 residues. The CDR3 sequence is CASSSGLAGRETQYF. For the CDR3, the DNA is TGCGCCAGCAGCTCGGGACTAGCGGGGAGAGAGACCCAGTACTTC.

There are a few counts of this clonotype. The chain couples TRBV20-1 to TRBJ2-7; 9 positions match TRBD2. The CDR3 is made up of 13 amino acids. Germline V gene sequence: CDR1 DFQATT, CDR2 SNEGSKA (reference sequence). The junction had 7 bases not matched to a gene; V was cut back by 3 bases and J by 7 bases. CDR3 sequence: CSASRGRASEQYF. The CDR3 DNA is TGCAGTGCTAGCCGCGGGAGGGCGTCGGAGCAGTACTTC.